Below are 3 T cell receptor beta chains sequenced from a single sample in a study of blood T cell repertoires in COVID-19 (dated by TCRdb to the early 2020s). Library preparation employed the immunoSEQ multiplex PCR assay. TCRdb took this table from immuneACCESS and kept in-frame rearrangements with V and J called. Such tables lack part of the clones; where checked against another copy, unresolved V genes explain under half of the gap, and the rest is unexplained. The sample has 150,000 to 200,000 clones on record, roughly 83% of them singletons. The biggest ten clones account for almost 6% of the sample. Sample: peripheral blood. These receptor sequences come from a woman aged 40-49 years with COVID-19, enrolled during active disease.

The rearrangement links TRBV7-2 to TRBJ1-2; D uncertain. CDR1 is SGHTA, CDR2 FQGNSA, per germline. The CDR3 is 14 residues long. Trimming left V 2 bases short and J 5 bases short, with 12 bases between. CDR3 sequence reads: CASSLNRMSYGYTF. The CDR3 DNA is TGTGCCAGCAGCTTAAATCGAATGAGTTATGGCTACACCTTC.

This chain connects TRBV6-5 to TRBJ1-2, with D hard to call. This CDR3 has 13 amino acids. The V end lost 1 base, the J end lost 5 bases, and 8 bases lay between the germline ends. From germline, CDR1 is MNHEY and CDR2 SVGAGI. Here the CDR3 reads CASSYFAGYGYTF. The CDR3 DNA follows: TGTGCCAGCAGTTACTTCGCGGGGTATGGCTACACCTTC.

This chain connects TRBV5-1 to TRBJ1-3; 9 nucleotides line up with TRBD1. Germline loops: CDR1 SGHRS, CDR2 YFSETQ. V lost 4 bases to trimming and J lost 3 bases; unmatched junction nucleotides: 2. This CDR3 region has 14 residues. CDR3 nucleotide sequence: TGCGCCAGCAGCACGACAGGGGGTGGAAACACCATATATTTT. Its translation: CASSTTGGGNTIYF.